Presented here are 28 T cell receptor beta chains from one specimen sequenced in a study of breast tumors, draining lymph nodes, adjacent tissues (TCRdb year 2016). The library was obtained by multiplex PCR. Instrument on record: Illumina HiSeq 2000. TCRdb trimmed the raw reads at Q25, called clones with MiXCR and kept productive beta chains. Each CDR3 protein gets just one entry, which takes the most common genes and DNA from the rows behind it. The sample records about 180,000 distinct CDR3 sequences, about 33% of which are singletons. Clones ranked in the top ten supply roughly 3.8% of the sample. The axillary draining lymph nodes of breast cancer patients were the source of the lymph node samples. The sequenced material came from axillary lymph node tissue. The receptor set was obtained from a female donor with breast cancer. Some clones in this sample may be carry-over from other donors' samples.

There are many counts of this clonotype. The V and J genes are TRBV20-1 and TRBJ2-3; no reliable D call. V was trimmed by 0 bases and J by 1 base, leaving 11 bases between them. The length of the CDR3 is 15 residues. Germline V gene lookup returns CDR1 DFQATT and CDR2 SNEGSKA (reference sequence). The CDR3 DNA reads as TGCAGTGCTAGAGATCTGAGTTCTGGCACAGATACGCAGTATTTT. Residues: CSARDLSSGTDTQYF.

This clonotype was counted ten times or more. The rearrangement links TRBV6-5 to TRBJ2-1; D possibly corresponds to TRBD1 (5 bases). This CDR3 region has 18 residues. Trimming left V 0 bases short and J 5 bases short, with 20 bases between. The germline V gene has CDR1 MNHEY and CDR2 SVGAGI. The CDR3 here is CASSYSPRARGNNNEQFF. The CDR3 DNA reads as TGTGCCAGCAGTTACTCACCACGAGCAAGGGGCAACAACAATGAGCAGTTCTTC.

This clonotype was counted many times. The chain employs TRBV7-9 and TRBJ1-2; TRBD1 aligns across 10 bases. V shed 6 bases, J shed 3 bases, and the junction held 10 bases outside the gene matches. Germline CDR1 is SEHNR and CDR2 is FQNEAQ (reference sequence). CDR3 length: 16 amino acids. The CDR3 sequence: CASRLIGTGEDYGYTF. The CDR3 region has the DNA TGTGCCAGCAGACTTATAGGGACAGGGGAGGACTATGGCTACACCTTC.

About this clonotype: Without the conserved terminal phenylalanine or tryptophan, this CDR3 likely stems from a read error. CDR3 nucleotides: TGTGCCAGCAGCACTACAGACTTCACATATGGCTACACCCTC. Protein product: CASSTTDFTYGYTL. The chain links TRBV7-8 to TRBJ1-2; D unclear. The CDR3 length is 14 residues. V was trimmed by 5 bases and J by 5 bases, leaving 15 bases between them. Germline CDR1 is SGHVS and CDR2 is FQNEAQ.

As regards this clonotype: The junction departs from germline at one end; a sequencing error may be responsible. The gene calls are TRBV5-6 and TRBJ1-4; D remains ambiguous. The CDR3 is 19 residues long. Germline loops: CDR1 SGHDT, CDR2 YYEEEE. The CDR3 DNA reads as TGTGCCGGCAGCTTCGCCCAGGCTCCGTATAGTGCAACTAATGAAAAACTGTTTTTT. This gives the protein CAGSFAQAPYSATNEKLFF.

As to this clonotype: A single base separates this from a much larger clone, so it may be a read error. The CDR3 does not end in the conserved phenylalanine or tryptophan, so this is likely a read error. The CDR3 DNA sequence: TGTGCCAGCAGCTGGGACAGTTATAGCAATCAGCCCCAGCATTCT. This gives the protein CASSWDSYSNQPQHS. J is TRBJ1-5 and V is TRBV12-3 or TRBV12-4; 7 bases match TRBD1. Trimming at V came to 6 bases and at J to 0 bases, leaving 5 bases not matched to a gene. The CDR3 runs 15 residues.

This clonotype was seen a handful of times. Just one base apart from a much larger clone, this may be a read error. The rearrangement links TRBV5-8 to TRBJ1-2; the D gene is possibly TRBD1 (5 bases). Germline loops: CDR1 SGHTS, CDR2 YDEGEE. The CDR3 is 16 amino acids. In DNA form, the CDR3 reads TGTGCCAGCAGCTTGCAGGGCGGGGGACTACTCTATGGCCACACCTTC. Translating gives CASSLQGGGLLYGHTF.

This clonotype was seen repeatedly, ten times or more. The CDR3 sequence: CASSPRGSGPTYNEQFF. The CDR3 coding sequence is TGTGCCAGTAGTCCCCGGGGTAGCGGACCTACCTACAATGAGCAGTTCTTC. The rearrangement links TRBV19 to TRBJ2-1; possibly TRBD2 for D (6 bases). The germline V gene has CDR1 LNHDA and CDR2 SQIVND (reference sequence). Trimming took 5 bases from V and 2 from J, leaving 19 bases between them. This CDR3 is 17 amino acids long.

This clonotype was detected ten times or more. The J gene is TRBJ1-2, the V gene TRBV4-3; TRBD1 might be the D (6 bases). Looked up from germline, CDR1 is LGHNA and CDR2 is YSLEER. The CDR3 runs 16 residues. The V gene lost 0 bases and the J gene lost 7 bases, with 18 bases spanning the gap. The CDR3 sequence is CASSQDSRSGGLGYTF. DNA for the CDR3: TGCGCCAGCAGCCAAGATAGTCGGAGTGGGGGGCTTGGCTACACCTTC.

The genes are TRBV5-1 and TRBJ1-6, with a weak D call TRBD1 (6 bases). Deletions cut 2 bases from V and 10 bases from J, with 19 bases between. Germline V lookup: CDR1 SGHRS, CDR2 YFSETQ. The CDR3 has 16 amino acids. The CDR3 here is CASSFRGRSGSSPLHF. Written as DNA, the CDR3 is TGCGCCAGCAGCTTCCGGGGGCGAAGCGGGAGCTCACCCCTCCACTTT.

This clonotype occurred a few times. Just one base apart from a much larger clone, this may be a read error. V gene TRBV6-5 combines with J gene TRBJ2-1, with D perhaps TRBD2 (6 bases). CDR1 is MNHEY, CDR2 SVGAGI, per germline. The CDR3 consists of 12 residues. V lost 6 bases, J lost 6 bases, and 9 bases lay in between. CDR3 bases: TGTGCCAGCAGGCCTAGCGCCAATGAGCAGTTCTTC. Its translation is CASRPSANEQFF.

At least ten counts were recorded for this clonotype. This chain links TRBV18 with TRBJ2-7; TRBD2 is a possible D gene (5 bases). The V gene lost 5 bases and the J gene lost 6 bases, with 14 bases spanning the gap. Germline V lookup: CDR1 KGHSH, CDR2 LQKENI. CDR3 length: 13 residues. In DNA form, the CDR3 reads TGTGCCAGCTCAACCGCCGTCGGGGTCGAGCAGTACTTC. Its protein product is CASSTAVGVEQYF. The full variable domain, its missing parts supplied by reference TRBV18 and TRBJ2-7, is NAGVMQNPRHLVRRRGQEARLRCSPMKGHSHVYWYRQLPEEGLKFMVYLQKENIIDESGMPKERFSAEFPKEGPSILRIQQVVRGDSAAYFCASSTAVGVEQYFGPGTRLTVT.

V is TRBV7-3 and J is TRBJ1-6; 7 positions agree with TRBD1. V dropped 2 bases and J dropped 7; count of bases not matched to a gene: 2. Germline V CDR1 and CDR2: SGHTA, FQGTGA. The CDR3 extends over 14 amino acids. The CDR3 spells CASSLRQGNSPLHF. In DNA, the CDR3 is TGTGCCAGCAGCTTACGACAGGGCAATTCACCCCTCCACTTT.

This clonotype was observed at least ten times. This chain links TRBV6-6 with TRBJ1-5; 7 bases map to TRBD1. Looked up from germline, CDR1 is MNHNY and CDR2 is SVGAGI (reference sequence). The CDR3 runs to 15 residues. V dropped 5 bases and J dropped 4; count of bases not matched to a gene: 8. Written as DNA, the CDR3 is TGTGCCAGCAGTAGCGAGGGACAGACTAATCAGCCCCAGCATTTT. Translating gives CASSSEGQTNQPQHF.

With respect to this clonotype: It is likely a read error, because the conserved phenylalanine at the end of the CDR3 is missing. The DNA is left out, because the CDR3 cannot be placed on it with certainty; the CDR3 is given as TCRdb lists it. The rearrangement links TRBV7-9 to TRBJ2-5; the table's TRBD2 call for D was not verified on the DNA. Germline V gene data show CDR1 as SEHNR and CDR2 as FQNEAQ (reference sequence). The CDR3 adds up to 10 amino acids, both ends counted. CDR3 amino acids: CASSLGVETS.

This clonotype was counted many times. CDR3 nucleotide sequence: TGTGCCAGTAGGGGGGACTGGGGGGGCAATTCCTACAATGAGCAGTTCTTC. Its protein is CASRGDWGGNSYNEQFF. The chain employs TRBV19 and TRBJ2-1; maybe TRBD2 (7 bases). V lost 6 bases and J lost 1, with 19 bases in between. CDR3 length equals 17 residues. The germline CDR1 and CDR2 sequences are LNHDA and SQIVND (reference sequence).

This clonotype was detected ten times or more. V is TRBV6-1 and J is TRBJ2-7, with D perhaps matching TRBD1 or TRBD2 (5 bases each). In germline, CDR1 is MNHNS, CDR2 SASEGT. V dropped 5 bases and J dropped 5 bases, with 16 bases sitting between them. There are 14 residues in the CDR3. CDR3 loop: CASSQGRGAHEQYF. CDR3 DNA: TGTGCCAGCAGTCAGGGACGCGGAGCCCACGAGCAGTACTTC.

This clonotype was counted between two and nine times. The genes are TRBV20-1 and TRBJ1-1; no clear D. The CDR3 sequence is 11 residues long. Germline CDR1 and CDR2: DFQATT and SNEGSKA (reference sequence). The CDR3 region is CSSLGNTEAFF. The CDR3 DNA follows: TGCAGCTCCCTCGGGAACACTGAAGCTTTCTTT.

J is TRBJ2-7 and V is TRBV2, with 8 bases aligning to TRBD1. V shed 5 bases, J shed 4 bases, and the junction held 7 bases outside the gene matches. This CDR3 spans 14 amino acids. Germline loops: CDR1 SNHLY, CDR2 FYNNEI. The CDR3: CASSRGNRGYEQYF. Written as DNA, the CDR3 is TGTGCCAGCAGTAGGGGGAACAGGGGGTACGAGCAGTACTTC.

This clonotype was observed many times. V usage is TRBV6-5 and J usage is TRBJ2-2, with TRBD2 identical over 11 bases. Trimming cost V 6 bases and J 5 bases; bases outside gene matches: 5. The CDR3 contains 15 residues. Germline CDR1 is MNHEY and CDR2 is SVGAGI. The CDR3, as DNA: TGTGCCAGCAGAATAGCGGGAGGGCCTACCGGGGAGCTGTTTTTT. Translating gives CASRIAGGPTGELFF.

This clonotype has a handful of counts. J is TRBJ1-3 and V is TRBV3-1; D possibly corresponds to TRBD1 (5 bases). Germline CDR1 is LGHDT and CDR2 is YNNKEL (reference sequence). The CDR3 spans 17 residues. Trimming stripped 2 bases from V and 2 bases from J, with 16 bases between. The CDR3 DNA is TGTGCCAGCAGCCAATTTTTAAGCCCGGGGGCTGGAAACACCATATATTTT. It specifies CASSQFLSPGAGNTIYF. Combining the CDR3 with reference TRBV3-1 and TRBJ1-3 gives the whole variable domain DTAVSQTPKYLVTQMGNDKSIKCEQNLGHDTMYWYKQDSKKFLKIMFSYNNKELIINETVPNRFSPKSPDKAHLNLHINSLELGDSAVYFCASSQFLSPGAGNTIYFGEGSWLTVV.

Many counts were recorded for this clonotype. The chain recombines TRBV12-3 or TRBV12-4 with TRBJ2-7, with 9 bases matching TRBD2. This CDR3 has 15 residues. Trimming at V came to 3 bases and at J to 6 bases, leaving 9 bases not matched to a gene. The CDR3 here is CASSFAIAGVAEQYF. The CDR3, as DNA: TGTGCCAGCAGTTTTGCGATAGCGGGGGTTGCCGAGCAGTACTTC.

As to this clonotype: This may stem from a read error, because a much larger clone lies one nucleotide away. This chain links TRBV20-1 with TRBJ2-1, with TRBD2 matching 11 bases. The CDR3 runs 15 residues. Germline CDR1 reads DFQATT; CDR2 reads SNEGSKA (reference sequence). J lost 6 bases, V lost 5 bases, and 9 bases had no gene match. CDR3 nucleotide sequence: TGCAGTGCTGCTCCCGGGACTAGCGGACCCAATGAGCAGTTCTTC. Its protein is CSAAPGTSGPNEQFF.

This clonotype has a count of ten or more. V usage is TRBV15 and J usage is TRBJ2-6; tentative D call: TRBD1 (7 bases). Germline assignment: CDR1 LNHNV and CDR2 YYDKDF (reference sequence). The CDR3 runs 23 residues. The V and J ends lost 3 bases and 0 bases respectively, with 30 bases between them. The CDR3: CATSSLPGGREPYGSSGANVLTF. Written as DNA, the CDR3 is TGTGCCACCAGCAGTCTCCCAGGGGGTAGGGAGCCATACGGGAGCTCTGGGGCCAACGTCCTGACTTTC.

This sequence joins TRBV12-3 or TRBV12-4 and TRBJ2-5; TRBD1 agrees at 7 bases. The CDR3 runs to 19 residues. Trimming cost V 7 bases and J 7 bases; bases outside gene matches: 27. The CDR3 DNA reads TGTGCCAGCACCCCTTCCGGGACAGCGAACACTGAAGCTTTGGGGACCCAGTACTTC. Protein: CASTPSGTANTEALGTQYF.

This clonotype showed up many times. This rearrangement joins TRBV19 to TRBJ2-1; the D gene could be TRBD1 or TRBD2 (5 bases each). The V and J ends lost 4 bases and 6 bases respectively, with 13 bases between them. CDR3 length equals 14 residues. Germline V gives CDR1 LNHDA, CDR2 SQIVND (reference sequence). CDR3: CASSRDVLINEQFF. The CDR3 nucleotides are TGTGCCAGTAGTAGGGACGTTCTGATCAATGAGCAGTTCTTC.

There are a few counts of this clonotype. The rearrangement links TRBV10-3 to TRBJ1-1; 11 nucleotides agree with TRBD1. CDR1 is ENHRY, CDR2 SYGVKD, per germline. This CDR3 is 15 amino acids long. J was trimmed by 1 base and V by 3 bases; bases with no gene match: 1. Here the CDR3 DNA reads TGTGCCATCAGTGATGGACAGGGGGCGAACACTGAAGCTTTCTTT. Amino acid sequence: CAISDGQGANTEAFF.

In this sample, this clonotype turned up many times. The chain has TRBV6-6 and TRBJ1-5, with a tentative D call TRBD1 (6 bases). Between the trimmed V and J ends, which lost 0 bases and 6 bases, there was a span of 15 bases. Germline CDR1 and CDR2: MNHNY and SVGAGI (reference sequence). The CDR3 is 16 amino acids. This CDR3 reads CASSYSNLGASQPQHF. CDR3 nucleotide sequence: TGTGCCAGCAGTTACTCTAATCTGGGGGCAAGTCAGCCCCAGCATTTT.